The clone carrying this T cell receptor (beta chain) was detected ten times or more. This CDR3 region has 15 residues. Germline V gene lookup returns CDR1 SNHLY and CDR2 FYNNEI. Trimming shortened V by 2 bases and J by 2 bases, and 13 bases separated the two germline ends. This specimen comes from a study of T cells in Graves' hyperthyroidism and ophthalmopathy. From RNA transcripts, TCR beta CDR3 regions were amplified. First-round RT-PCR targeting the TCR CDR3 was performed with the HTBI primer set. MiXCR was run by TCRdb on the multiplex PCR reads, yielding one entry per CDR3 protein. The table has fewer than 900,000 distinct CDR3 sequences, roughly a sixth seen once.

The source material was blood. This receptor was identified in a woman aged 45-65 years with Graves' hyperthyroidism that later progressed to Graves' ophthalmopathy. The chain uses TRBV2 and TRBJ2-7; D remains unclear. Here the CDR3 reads CASSEQKGSTYEQYF. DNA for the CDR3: TGTGCCAGCAGTGAACAGAAGGGTAGCACCTACGAGCAGTACTTC.